The source of this TCR beta chain is a study of vaccination effects on CD4 cells after COVID-19. Study observations and caveats: Clones arising from infection and from vaccination showed marked clonal contraction late after vaccination. Healthy vaccinees' vaccine-induced clones included only 1 of 255 cross-reacting with common cold coronaviruses.

Points on this clone: Its antigen is currently unknown.

The germline CDR1 and CDR2 sequences are SGDLS and YYNGEE. With 1 base removed from V and 8 bases from J, the gap between germline ends came to 13 bases. The CDR3 spans 14 residues. Clones were sequenced by immunoSEQ multiplex PCR, and TCRdb holds only the in-frame ones, with some missing. The sample has approximately 30,000 clones, around 70% seen once. Sequencing followed a ViraFEST assay step that expanded antigen-specific CD4+ T cells with viral peptide pools. After about 10 days in culture, the CD4+ T cells were isolated. The healthy vaccine recipients, who had no prior SARS-CoV-2 infection, showed negative nucleocapsid antibodies. PBMC were cultured at a few million per well with 9 to 10 IU/ml IL-2 and 10 ug/ml peptides. Replacing half the medium with IL-2 medium was done on days 3 and 7.

The rearrangement uses TRBV9 and TRBJ2-1, with a tentative D call TRBD2 (6 bases). Sequencing used CD4+ T cells from PBMCs cultured with SARS-CoV-2 spike peptides, obtained before COVID-19 vaccination. The receptor's source is a human donor who received a COVID-19 vaccine. CDR3 sequence reads: CASSVSGASDEQFF. In DNA form, the CDR3 reads TGTGCCAGCAGCGTATCGGGAGCGAGCGATGAGCAGTTCTTC.